This T cell receptor beta chain came from a study of T cells in Graves' hyperthyroidism and ophthalmopathy. Uncontrolled infections, other autoimmune diseases, pregnancy or lactation led to exclusion of patients. Diagnoses rested on clinical symptoms, serum thyroxine and TRAb, thyroid ultrasound and orbital computed tomography. CDR1 is PRHDT, CDR2 FYEKMQ, per germline (reference sequence). V lost 5 bases, J lost 4 bases, and 8 bases stayed unmatched. The length of the CDR3 is 17 residues. Points from the study as a whole: Separating ophthalmopathy from stable hyperthyroidism was achieved by a 13 V-J model. Clonotypes that were expanded in thyroid above 0.001 mostly appeared in blood too.

Details on this clonotype: Its antigen is still unknown.

TCR beta CDR3 regions were amplified from RNA transcripts. Initially, a first-round RT-PCR of the TCR CDR3 employed the HTBI primer set. Via MiXCR, TCRdb re-called the multiplex PCR reads, giving one row per CDR3 protein. The top ten hold roughly 15% of the sample, which has roughly 420,000 distinct CDR3 sequences, around 14% seen once. The sequence derives from a young woman with Graves' hyperthyroidism. Sequencing input: blood. The chain couples TRBV13 to TRBJ2-5; TRBD2 matches at 15 bases. CDR3 sequence reads: CASSPMGLAGGLETQYF. The CDR3 bases are TGTGCCAGCAGCCCGATGGGACTAGCGGGAGGCTTAGAGACCCAGTACTTC.